These 11 T cell receptor beta chains were all obtained from the same sample, sequenced in a study of cytomegalovirus exposure and HLA in healthy donors. With 60 Vbeta and 13 Jbeta primers, the PCR was carried out. Method: immunoSEQ multiplex PCR; TCRdb's copy keeps in-frame clones and lacks some. In the table there are fewer than 100,000 clones, under 80% of which are singletons. The sequenced material came from PBMCs. These receptors originate from a man aged 40-49 years in good health and CMV-seropositive.

V gene TRBV7-6 combines with J gene TRBJ2-1; 10 bases fit TRBD2. Germline V gene lookup returns CDR1 SGHVS and CDR2 FNYEAQ. Trimming cost V 2 bases and J 5 bases; bases outside gene matches: 6. The CDR3 extends over 16 amino acids. In DNA form, the CDR3 reads TGTGCCAGCAGCTTAAAGCGGGGGGGACAGCACAATGAGCAGTTCTTC. Translating it yields CASSLKRGGQHNEQFF.

This chain links TRBV5-1 with TRBJ1-2; TRBD1 agrees at 8 bases. V trimming: 2 bases; J trimming: 2 bases; junction bases outside the gene matches: 8. Germline CDR1 and CDR2: SGHRS and YFSETQ. This CDR3 is 16 amino acids long. CDR3 residues: CASSLRGQGANYGYTF. Written as DNA, the CDR3 is TGCGCCAGCAGCTTACGGGGGCAGGGGGCCAACTATGGCTACACCTTC.

This rearrangement joins TRBV6-6 to TRBJ2-2, with D possibly matching TRBD1 (6 bases). The V end lost 6 bases, the J end lost 3 bases, and 14 bases lay between the germline ends. The CDR3 is made up of 15 amino acids. The germline V gene has CDR1 MNHNY and CDR2 SVGAGI (reference sequence). CDR3 protein: CASRDTGSDTGELFF. In nucleotides, the CDR3 is TGTGCCAGCAGAGACACAGGGTCGGACACCGGGGAGCTGTTTTTT.

This chain connects TRBV7-3 to TRBJ2-3; maybe TRBD1 (6 bases). V lost 5 bases to trimming and J lost 2 bases, with 14 bases between them. Germline loops: CDR1 SGHTA, CDR2 FQGTGA. CDR3 size: 15 residues. The CDR3 DNA reads as TGTGCCAGCAGCGCGACAGGTGCCGACACAGATACGCAGTATTTT. Encoded protein: CASSATGADTDTQYF.

The chain recombines TRBV5-1 with TRBJ2-2, with 13 bases lining up with TRBD2. This CDR3 comprises 17 residues. J lost 4 bases, V lost 4 bases, and 7 bases had no gene match. Germline V gene lookup returns CDR1 SGHRS and CDR2 YFSETQ. This chain's CDR3 is CASSRTSGGVGTGELFF. The CDR3 bases are TGCGCCAGCAGCCGGACTAGCGGGGGTGTGGGCACCGGGGAGCTGTTTTTT.

This sequence joins TRBV7-8 and TRBJ1-2; 12 bases map to TRBD1. With V trimmed by 1 base and J by 4 bases, 1 base remained unmatched. CDR1 SGHVS and CDR2 FQNEAQ come from the germline V gene. The CDR3 length is 15 residues. CDR3 DNA sequence: TGTGCCAGCAGCTTAGAGGGACAGGGGGCCTATGGCTACACCTTC. Translated: CASSLEGQGAYGYTF.

In its sample, this clone was seen once. The gene calls are TRBV21-1 and TRBJ1-2; TRBD1, as called in the table, went unchecked against the DNA. TRBV21-1 is labeled a pseudogene. The length of the CDR3 is 16 residues. The CDR3 DNA sequence: TGTGCCAGCAGCAAAGAGTCAGGACAGGAGAGCTATGGCTACACCTTC. Its translation: CASSKESGQESYGYTF.

This rearrangement joins TRBV7-2 to TRBJ2-1, with 8 bases fitting TRBD2. The V segment lost 5 bases and the J segment 4 bases; nucleotides outside the gene matches: 7. Germline assignment: CDR1 SGHTA and CDR2 FQGNSA. The CDR3 covers 15 residues. CDR3 region: CASSLREGSYNEQFF. As DNA, the CDR3 is TGTGCCAGCAGCCTCCGGGAGGGCTCGTACAATGAGCAGTTCTTC.

The chain links TRBV10-3 to TRBJ1-1; TRBD1 matches at 8 bases. Per the germline V gene, CDR1 is ENHRY and CDR2 is SYGVKD. J was trimmed by 3 bases and V by 6 bases; bases with no gene match: 6. This CDR3 has 14 amino acids. The CDR3 is CAISQDRVDTEAFF. The CDR3 nucleotides read TGTGCCATCAGCCAGGACAGGGTGGACACTGAAGCTTTCTTT.

V is TRBV29-1 and J is TRBJ2-7, with D perhaps TRBD2 (7 bases). Trimming stripped 4 bases from V and 5 bases from J, with 15 bases between. CDR1 is SQVTM and CDR2 is ANQGSEA in the germline V gene. The CDR3 extends over 13 amino acids. The CDR3 spells CSVGGRGGNEQYF. For the CDR3, the DNA is TGCAGCGTTGGCGGTAGGGGGGGCAACGAGCAGTACTTC.

V gene TRBV10-3 combines with J gene TRBJ2-2, with 7 bases matching TRBD1. Germline V CDR1 and CDR2: ENHRY, SYGVKD. This CDR3 has 13 amino acids. After removal of 10 bases from V and 5 bases from J, the junction contained 7 bases not matched to a gene. The CDR3, as DNA: TGTGCCACGGAGACAGGGAAGACCGGGGAGCTGTTTTTT. Its translation is CATETGKTGELFF.